The present T cell receptor (beta chain) was sequenced within a study of T cells in tuberculosis. The length of the CDR3 is 15 residues. The V end was cut by 5 bases, the J end by 3 bases, with 17 bases between. Germline CDR1 is SGHAT and CDR2 is FQNNGV. The table came from immunoSEQ multiplex PCR; TCRdb's copy has only in-frame clones and leaves some out. The sample consists of around 33,000 clones, approximately 93% of them appearing once. The time point here: new active TB diagnosis, blood taken before or within 7 days of starting treatment. The chain couples TRBV11-2 to TRBJ2-7; D gene ambiguous. Sequencing was performed on PBMCs, taken at tuberculosis diagnosis. This receptor was taken from an adult with tuberculosis. CDR3 in amino acids: CASSQTRGPLYEQYF. The CDR3 DNA reads as TGTGCCAGCAGCCAAACACGCGGCCCCCTCTACGAGCAGTACTTC. Supplemented by reference TRBV11-2 and TRBJ2-7, the full variable domain reads EAGVAQSPRYKIIEKRQSVAFWCNPISGHATLYWYQQILGQGPKLLIQFQNNGVVDDSQLPKDRFSAERLKGVDSTLKIQPAKLEDSAVYLCASSQTRGPLYEQYFGPGTRLTVT.